Here is one TCR beta chain with its context. This sample is drawn from a study of control samples from healthy donors and cancer patients. Germline V gives CDR1 MNHNY, CDR2 SVGAGI (reference sequence). The CDR3 has 15 amino acids. The V end lost 4 bases, the J end lost 2 bases, and 13 bases lay between the germline ends. Sequencing used immunoSEQ multiplex PCR; TCRdb keeps in-frame clones, though not all of them. The sample includes about 130,000 clones, around 92% seen only once; the top ten take 2.1%. The TCR originated in a woman in her forties or fifties in good health. The sample taken for sequencing was blood. This chain connects TRBV6-6 to TRBJ2-3; either TRBD1 or TRBD2 may supply D (6 bases each). CDR3 protein: CASSSARGATDTQYF. The CDR3 coding sequence is TGTGCCAGCAGTTCCGCGAGGGGGGCCACAGATACGCAGTATTTT.